The rows below give T cell receptor beta chains drawn from one sample of a study of regulatory T cells in long-lasting Graves disease. A single record per CDR3 protein comes from TCRdb applying MiXCR to the multiplex PCR reads. The sample has 510,000 or so distinct CDR3 sequences; 12% are singletons. These data also formed part of another study, on T cells in Graves' hyperthyroidism and ophthalmopathy.

The source was peripheral blood mononuclear cells (PBMCs), collected at new diagnosis, from a patient treated with antithyroid drugs. These receptors came from a woman aged 25 to 39 with Graves disease. Both conserved end residues are part of each CDR3. Each record gives: D gene, clone size, V gene, J gene, CDR3 protein, CDR3 DNA. The D gene is left open where the match is weak. Size values are once, few and many counts, or a class for expanded clones, and some rows have none.

>NA|NA|TRBV11-2|TRBJ2-1
CASSPRTSLNEQFF
TGTGCCAGCAGCCCACGAACCTCCCTCAATGAGCAGTTCTTC
>TRBD1|NA|TRBV5-6|TRBJ2-5
CASSFVAGGRETQYF
TGTGCCAGCAGCTTCGTGGCAGGGGGTCGGGAGACCCAGTACTTC
>NA|many|TRBV12-3/TRBV12-4|TRBJ2-1
CASRRQATGNNEQFF
TGTGCCAGCAGGAGACAAGCGACGGGGAACAATGAGCAGTTCTTC
>TRBD1|many|TRBV29-1|TRBJ1-1
CSVGATGTGAWTFF
TGCAGCGTTGGTGCGACAGGGACCGGCGCGTGGACTTTCTTT
>TRBD2|NA|TRBV5-1|TRBJ2-1
CASSLPTSGGYNEQFF
TGCGCCAGCAGCCTACCCACTAGCGGTGGCTACAATGAGCAGTTCTTC
>NA|many|TRBV29-1|TRBJ1-1
CSVADRNFFTEAFF
TGCAGCGTCGCCGACAGGAATTTTTTCACTGAAGCTTTCTTT
>NA|NA|TRBV30|TRBJ2-6
CAWSLYSGANVLTF
TGTGCCTGGAGCCTGTATTCTGGGGCCAACGTCCTGACTTTC
>NA|many|TRBV27|TRBJ2-5
CASSLPDTAEQETQYF
TGTGCCAGCAGTTTACCCGACACAGCGGAACAAGAGACCCAGTACTTC
>NA|few|TRBV18|TRBJ1-5
CASSPGYQEPQHF
TGTGCCAGCTCACCAGGGTACCAGGAGCCCCAGCATTTT
>NA|many|TRBV11-3|TRBJ2-5
CASSVEGLGQETQYF
TGTGCCAGCAGCGTGGAGGGGTTGGGCCAAGAGACCCAGTACTTC
>NA|few|TRBV5-6|TRBJ1-1
CASSWGSQFTEAFF
TGTGCCAGCAGCTGGGGGTCGCAATTCACTGAAGCTTTCTTT
>TRBD1|many|TRBV6-1|TRBJ2-7
CASDPGQTYEQYF
TGTGCCAGCGATCCGGGACAGACCTACGAGCAGTACTTC
>NA|many|TRBV20-1|TRBJ2-5
CSAREFVQETQYF
TGCAGTGCTAGAGAGTTTGTACAAGAGACCCAGTACTTC
>NA|NA|TRBV20-1|TRBJ1-1
CGGGGEANTEAFF
TGCGGGGGGGGGGGGGAAGCGAACACTGAAGCTTTCTTT
>NA|many|TRBV5-1|TRBJ1-2
CASSLEVGETYGYTF
TGCGCCAGCAGCTTGGAGGTCGGCGAAACCTATGGCTACACCTTC
>NA|few|TRBV9|TRBJ2-7
CASSVGTDPWEQYF
TGTGCCAGCAGCGTAGGAACAGACCCCTGGGAGCAGTACTTC
>NA|few|TRBV5-5|TRBJ1-5
CASGTGSNQPQHF
TGTGCCAGCGGAACTGGTAGCAATCAGCCCCAGCATTTT
>NA|many|TRBV28|TRBJ2-7
CATSPLPPTYEQYF
TGTGCCACCTCGCCCCTTCCCCCTACCTACGAGCAGTACTTC
>NA|many|TRBV28|TRBJ2-7
CASSREDLEGEYF
TGTGCCAGCAGTCGAGAGGACCTCGAAGGCGAGTACTTC
>NA|few|TRBV12-3/TRBV12-4|TRBJ2-1
CASSLGVKAPFF
TGTGCCAGCAGTTTAGGGGTAAAGGCCCCGTTCTTC
>TRBD2|many|TRBV27|TRBJ2-1
CASSLSGTEQFF
TGTGCCAGCAGTCTAAGCGGGACCGAGCAGTTCTTC
>NA|few|TRBV4-2|TRBJ2-5
CASSQPEGLETQYF
TGTGCCAGCAGCCAACCTGAAGGCTTGGAGACCCAGTACTTC
>NA|many|TRBV30|TRBJ2-4
CAWSVGWGNKNIQYF
TGTGCCTGGAGTGTGGGCTGGGGCAACAAAAACATTCAGTACTTC
>NA|NA|TRBV6-1|TRBJ1-6
CASKEKGLGSPLHF
TGTGCCAGCAAGGAGAAGGGGTTGGGATCACCCCTCCACTTT
>TRBD1|many|TRBV11-2|TRBJ1-1
CASSSRQGNTEAFF
TGTGCCAGCAGCTCCCGACAGGGGAACACTGAAGCTTTCTTT
>NA|NA|TRBV30|TRBJ2-2
CAWSKGTGELFF
TGTGCCTGGAGTAAAGGAACCGGGGAGCTGTTTTTT
>NA|many|TRBV30|TRBJ1-1
CAWSVTLVEAFF
TGTGCCTGGAGTGTAACCTTAGTTGAAGCTTTCTTT
>NA|many|TRBV30|TRBJ2-6
CAWSVFGSSGANVLTF
TGTGCCTGGAGTGTATTTGGCTCCTCTGGGGCCAACGTCCTGACTTTC
>TRBD1|many|TRBV5-1|TRBJ2-7
CASSLGQGAPYEQYF
TGCGCCAGCAGCTTGGGACAGGGGGCACCCTACGAGCAGTACTTC
>TRBD2|many|TRBV28|TRBJ2-1
CASRPEGAGAATPAYNEQFF
TGTGCCAGCAGACCCGAGGGAGCGGGAGCTGCTACACCGGCGTACAATGAGCAGTTCTTC
>TRBD2|few|TRBV20-1|TRBJ2-2
CSANSGRESGELFF
TGCAGTGCTAATAGCGGGAGGGAGAGCGGGGAGCTGTTTTTT